One and the same sample provided the 6 T cell receptor beta chains below, sequenced in a study of T cell clones after liver transplantation (dated by TCRdb to about 2019). The protocol used for the library was the immunoSEQ multiplex PCR assay. The immuneACCESS repertoire file appears here via TCRdb, limited to in-frame rearrangements. These files lack a portion of the clones; in checked studies, under half of the deficit traces to unresolved V genes, and the cause of the others is not known. For this sample the table gives some 57,000 clones, of which approximately 77% were detected only once. The leading ten clones occupy more than 7.5% of the sample. The sample here was CD4+ T cells from blood, taken at the 22-month timepoint. These receptors were taken from a human patient who received a liver transplant. Some T cells present after a transplant may be cells of the graft donor.

The V call is TRBV6-5, the J call TRBJ2-1; no clear D gene. The CDR3 loop spans 14 amino acids. The germline V and J ends were trimmed by 3 bases and 8 bases, with 14 bases remaining between them. Germline CDR1 and CDR2: MNHEY and SVGAGI. The CDR3 DNA is TGTGCCAGCAGTTATAGTGGCCTAGGTCATGAGCAGTTCTTC. It translates to CASSYSGLGHEQFF.

The V and J genes are TRBV11-2 and TRBJ1-5; D call uncertain. The CDR3 has 13 amino acids. The V gene lost 4 bases and the J gene lost 6 bases, with 10 bases spanning the gap. CDR1 and CDR2 (germline): SGHAT, FQNNGV. The CDR3 spells CASSSDVAQPQHF. CDR3 DNA: TGTGCCAGCAGCTCAGACGTGGCTCAGCCCCAGCATTTT.

The chain combines TRBV27 with TRBJ2-2; D might be TRBD2 (5 bases). Germline CDR1 reads MNHEY; CDR2 reads SMNVEV (reference sequence). This CDR3 is built from 13 residues. V shed 3 bases and J shed 7 bases, with 9 bases lying between them. This CDR3 reads CASSLEARGELFF. CDR3 DNA: TGTGCCAGCAGTTTGGAGGCGCGCGGGGAGCTGTTTTTT.

This clone has more than one count but fewer than ten. This chain joins TRBV7-2 and TRBJ1-3, with D hard to call. Germline assignment: CDR1 SGHTA and CDR2 FQGNSA. This CDR3 spans 14 amino acids. V gave up 0 bases and J gave up 4 bases, with 7 bases separating them. CDR3 amino acids: CASSLAQQGNTIYF. CDR3 coding DNA: TGTGCCAGCAGCTTAGCGCAGCAAGGAAACACCATATATTTT.

The chain has TRBV4-1 and TRBJ2-4, with 10 bases fitting TRBD1. The trim removed 4 bases at V and 4 bases at J, leaving 7 bases unmatched. CDR3 size: 16 residues. Germline V CDR1 and CDR2: MGHRA, YSYEKL. The CDR3 spells CASSPFVDRGKNIQYF. DNA for the CDR3: TGCGCCAGCAGCCCGTTCGTGGACAGGGGGAAAAACATTCAGTACTTC.

This clone showed up just once. The V and J genes are TRBV30 and TRBJ2-5; 7 bases agree with TRBD2. The ends lost 3 bases at V and 2 bases at J; junction bases unmatched: 6. This CDR3 has 14 residues. The V gene's germline CDR1 is GTSNPN and CDR2 SVGIG (reference sequence). The CDR3 nucleotides read TGTGCCTGGAGGGAAGCGGGGTCGCAAGAGACCCAGTACTTC. It specifies CAWREAGSQETQYF.